The rows below give T cell receptor beta chains drawn from one sample of a study of CD8 T cells in Susac syndrome. TCRdb itself ran the immunoSEQ multiplex PCR reads through MiXCR, one entry per CDR3 protein. This table has about 130,000 distinct CDR3 sequences, 85% to 95% appearing once. The specimen sequenced was CD8+ T cells from PBMCs. These receptors all stem from a human donor with Susac syndrome. Each CDR3 is given with its conserved first and last residue. D genes are given only for firm matches. Size is omitted from some rows. Given values are once, few, many or a class for expanded clones.

TRBV20-1	.	.	TRBJ1-2	TGCAGTGCTAGAGCCCAACTACAGGATTCCGGCGATGGCTACACCTTC	CSARAQLQDSGDGYTF
TRBV7-9	.	.	TRBJ2-4	TGTGCCAGCAGCTCCACCGGGACAGGGCGGGAGGACATTCAGTACTTC	CASSSTGTGREDIQYF
TRBV12-3/TRBV12-4	.	.	TRBJ1-1	TGTGCCAGCACCGTTTGGAACACTGAAGCTTTCTTT	CASTVWNTEAFF
TRBV3-1	.	TRBD1	TRBJ2-1	TGTGCCAGCAGCCCCAGACAGGGGCCTTACAATGAGCAGTTCTTC	CASSPRQGPYNEQFF
TRBV11-3	.	.	TRBJ1-2	TGTGCCAGCAGCTTCAAGGGGTATGGCTACACCTTC	CASSFKGYGYTF
TRBV12-3/TRBV12-4	.	.	TRBJ1-4	TGTGCCAGCAGTTTCGGTCGAGAAAAACTGTTTTTT	CASSFGREKLFF
TRBV28	.	TRBD1	TRBJ2-1	TGTGCCAGCAGTTCAATGGACAGGGGTCCATTTGATGAGCAGTTCTTC	CASSSMDRGPFDEQFF
TRBV2	.	TRBD2	TRBJ2-7	TGTGCCAGCAGTGAAGGAGGGACTAGCGCCTACGAGCAGTACTTC	CASSEGGTSAYEQYF
TRBV7-9	once	.	TRBJ2-6	TGTGCCAGCAGCTTATCAGCCTACTCCTCTTCTCGGGGGGCCAACGTCCTGACTTTC	CASSLSAYSSSRGANVLTF
TRBV20-1	.	.	TRBJ2-3	TGCAGTGCTAGAGACAATACAGATCGGGGCGCCCGGTCGACAGATACGCAGTATTTT	CSARDNTDRGARSTDTQYF
TRBV7-6	.	.	TRBJ1-4	TGTGCCAGCAGCTCCAGGATGTTAAATGAAAAACTGTTTTTT	CASSSRMLNEKLFF
TRBV27	.	.	TRBJ1-2	TGTGCCAGCAGTTTGTGGGGTGACGATGGCTACACCTTC	CASSLWGDDGYTF
TRBV9	.	.	TRBJ2-7	TGTGCCAGCAGCGTAGAGCCGGCTGTAACCTACGAGCAGTACTTC	CASSVEPAVTYEQYF
TRBV5-4	.	.	TRBJ2-5	TGTGCCAGCAGCCCCCCTGGGGGCATCGAGACCCAGTACTTC	CASSPPGGIETQYF
TRBV30	.	TRBD2	TRBJ2-7	TGTGCCTGGACTAGCGGGGGCCTAGAGCAGTACTTC	CAWTSGGLEQYF
TRBV20-1	.	.	TRBJ1-2	TGCAGTGCCAGTGGGGCAGACTTTAACTATGGCTACACCTTC	CSASGADFNYGYTF
TRBV7-2	.	.	TRBJ1-5	TGTGCCAGCAGCTTTTCAGATAGCAATCAGCCCCAGCATTTT	CASSFSDSNQPQHF
TRBV27	few	TRBD1	TRBJ2-3	TGTGCCAGCAGTTTCGGACAGGAGCTCACAGATACGCAGTATTTT	CASSFGQELTDTQYF
TRBV27	.	TRBD1	TRBJ1-1	TGTGCCAGCAGTTTATCACAGGGGGCTCCTGAAGCTTTCTTT	CASSLSQGAPEAFF
TRBV5-6	once	.	TRBJ2-7	TGTGCCAGCAGCCTGAGGCAGACTTCCTACGAGCAGTACTTC	CASSLRQTSYEQYF
TRBV28	.	TRBD2	TRBJ2-5	TGTGCCAGCAGTACCAGACTAGCAGATTTGGAGACCCAGTACTTC	CASSTRLADLETQYF
TRBV6-5	.	TRBD1	TRBJ1-2	TGTGCCAGCAGTTACTCCGCAGGGGGGGCGAGCGGCTACACCTTC	CASSYSAGGASGYTF
TRBV2	.	.	TRBJ2-3	TGTGCCAGCAGTGACCCCAAGAAGGAAGATACGCAGTATTTT	CASSDPKKEDTQYF
TRBV4-2	.	.	TRBJ2-4	TGTGCCAGCAGCCAAGAGATGGGCAGAGGGAACCCAGACATTCAGTACTTC	CASSQEMGRGNPDIQYF
TRBV5-1	once	TRBD2	TRBJ2-7	TGCGCCAGCAGCTTGGGTCCAGCGGGAGAGTCAGAGCAGTACTTC	CASSLGPAGESEQYF
TRBV29-1	.	.	TRBJ1-1	TGCAGCGTGCCCGGGCCCCTATATGACACTGAAGCTTTCTTT	CSVPGPLYDTEAFF
TRBV12-3/TRBV12-4	.	TRBD2	TRBJ2-5	TGTGCCAGCAGCCTAGCGGGATCAGAGACCCAGTACTTC	CASSLAGSETQYF
TRBV29-1	.	.	TRBJ1-2	TGCAGCGTTGAAGGGGGAGCAGCGTCGTACTATGGCTACACCTTC	CSVEGGAASYYGYTF
TRBV13	.	TRBD1	TRBJ1-1	TGTGCCAGCAGCATGGGACAGGGGTATGCTTTCTTT	CASSMGQGYAFF
TRBV4-1	.	TRBD1	TRBJ2-7	TGCGCCAGCAGCCAAAGGGGGACAGGGTCCTACGAGCAGTACTTC	CASSQRGTGSYEQYF
TRBV12-3/TRBV12-4	.	.	TRBJ2-1	TGTGCCAGCAGTCCTACGGTGAATGAGCAGTTCTTC	CASSPTVNEQFF
TRBV9	.	TRBD2	TRBJ2-1	TGTGCCAGCAGCGTAGCGGGAGGCGACTACAATGAGCAGTTCTTC	CASSVAGGDYNEQFF
TRBV6-6	.	.	TRBJ1-1	TGTGCCAGCAGTTACTCGACAATCGGTGTCACTGAAGCTTTCTTT	CASSYSTIGVTEAFF
TRBV7-9	once	TRBD2	TRBJ2-7	TGTGCCAGCAGCTCCCCTGGACTAGCGGGAGGAAAGGACGAGCAGTACTTC	CASSSPGLAGGKDEQYF
TRBV29-1	.	TRBD2	TRBJ2-2	TGCAGCGTATGGGTGGGGTTAGCGGGAACCGGGGAGCTGTTTTTT	CSVWVGLAGTGELFF
TRBV6-2/TRBV6-3	.	.	TRBJ2-4	TGTGCCAGCAGTTACCGCCTCCAGCCGATGGACAGTCTACTCCGGTCGAACAAAAACATTCAGTACTTC	CASSYRLQPMDSLLRSNKNIQYF
TRBV5-4	.	TRBD2	TRBJ2-7	TGTGCCAGCAGCTTGGATTCCAGCGGGGCTTACGAGCAGTACTTC	CASSLDSSGAYEQYF
TRBV28	.	TRBD2	TRBJ2-2	TGTGCCAGCAGCTTCCGGACTAGCGGGAGCCCGTCTAAGAGCACCGGGGAGCTGTTTTTT	CASSFRTSGSPSKSTGELFF
TRBV12-3/TRBV12-4	.	TRBD1	TRBJ1-5	TGTGCCAGCAGTTTCGGACAGGGAGCCAATCAGCCCCAGCATTTT	CASSFGQGANQPQHF
TRBV12-3/TRBV12-4	.	TRBD2	TRBJ2-3	TGTGCCAGTCTCCCCCTCGGGAGGGGTGGCACAGATACGCAGTATTTT	CASLPLGRGGTDTQYF
TRBV28	once	.	TRBJ2-7	TGTGCCAGCAGCCGCGAGAGGGACACAGTCTACGAGCAGTACTTC	CASSRERDTVYEQYF
TRBV4-1	.	TRBD2	TRBJ2-7	TGCGCCAGCAGCCAATTACTAGCGAGCTCCTACGAGCAGTACTTC	CASSQLLASSYEQYF
TRBV3-1	.	TRBD1	TRBJ2-5	TGTGCCAGCAGCAACGAACAGCCGGGACAGCCACAAGAGACCCAGTACTTC	CASSNEQPGQPQETQYF
TRBV6-5	.	TRBD2	TRBJ2-7	TGTGCCAGCAGTCCCTTTGCTAGCGGGAGCTACGAGCAGTACTTC	CASSPFASGSYEQYF
TRBV20-1	.	.	TRBJ2-7	TGCAGTGCTAGCTCTGCGGGTGGGTCCTACGAGCAGTACTTC	CSASSAGGSYEQYF
TRBV13	.	.	TRBJ2-2	TGTGCCAGCGGCCTGAACACCGGGGAGCTGTTTTTT	CASGLNTGELFF
TRBV30	once	.	TRBJ1-4	TGTGCCTGGAGTCGCAACGAAAAACTGTTTTTT	CAWSRNEKLFF
TRBV29-1	.	.	TRBJ2-3	TGCAGCGCCCGCCCGGGGGAAGGCACAGATACGCAGTATTTT	CSARPGEGTDTQYF
TRBV15	.	.	TRBJ1-2	TGTGCCACCAGCAGATTAGATACATTAGCCAGCTACACCTTC	CATSRLDTLASYTF
TRBV5-1	few	.	TRBJ1-1	TGCGCCAGCAGCTTGGCCCCTGGAGTCATGAACACTGAAGCTTTCTTT	CASSLAPGVMNTEAFF
TRBV5-6	once	TRBD2	TRBJ2-1	TGTGCCAGCAGCTTGCGACTAGCGCCATACAATGAGCAGTTCTTC	CASSLRLAPYNEQFF
TRBV6-1	.	.	TRBJ2-1	TGTGCCAGCACCCGAGCCTACAATGAGCAGTTCTTC	CASTRAYNEQFF
TRBV20-1	once	.	TRBJ2-3	TGCAGTGCCCAGTACACAGATACGCAGTATTTT	CSAQYTDTQYF
TRBV28	.	.	TRBJ1-5	TGTGCCAGCACTCTACTACGGGACAATCAGCCCCAGCATTTT	CASTLLRDNQPQHF
TRBV28	.	.	TRBJ2-1	TGTGCCAGCAGTTTACTTTCCACCCACCTCTCCTACAATGAGCAGTTCTTC	CASSLLSTHLSYNEQFF
TRBV7-9	.	TRBD2	TRBJ2-7	TGTGCCAGCAGCTTAGTGGCGGGAGGGCAGGAGCAGTACTTC	CASSLVAGGQEQYF
TRBV25-1	few	TRBD1	TRBJ1-5	TGTGCCAGCAGTGACAGGGGGAGCAATCAGCCCCAGCATTTT	CASSDRGSNQPQHF
TRBV9	.	.	TRBJ1-2	TGTGCCAGCAGCGAGACAGGCGACGGAACCTATGGCTACACCTTC	CASSETGDGTYGYTF
TRBV9	once	TRBD1	TRBJ2-6	TGTGCCAGCAGCCTCGCTACCCGGGACAGGGTCGGTGGGGCCAACGTCCTGACTTTC	CASSLATRDRVGGANVLTF